The 26 T cell receptor beta chains reported below all come from one sample, sequenced in a study of regulatory T cells in long-lasting Graves disease. Time point denoted: newly diagnosed GD, antithyroid drugs for less than 3 months. TCR sequences were obtained from RNA taken from PBMCs. CDR3 regions were amplified by Arm-PCR using iRepertoire HTBI primers to build TCR beta libraries. MiXCR, run by TCRdb on the multiplex PCR reads, gives a single entry per CDR3 protein. In the table there are approximately 490,000 distinct CDR3 sequences, 15% to 20% of which are singletons. Another study also made use of these data, one on T cells in Graves' hyperthyroidism and ophthalmopathy.

The source was peripheral blood mononuclear cells (PBMCs), collected at new diagnosis, from a patient treated with antithyroid drugs. These receptors originate from a man aged 35-49 years with Graves disease.

At least ten counts were recorded for this clonotype. This rearrangement joins TRBV30 to TRBJ1-5; D gene uncertain. CDR1 and CDR2 from the germline V gene are GTSNPN and SVGIG (reference sequence). Trimming removed 1 base at V and 1 base at J, with 5 bases between. The CDR3 sequence is 13 residues long. The CDR3 here is CAWSEDSNQPQHF. The CDR3 DNA reads TGTGCCTGGAGTGAGGACAGCAATCAGCCCCAGCATTTT.

This clonotype was detected many times. The rearrangement joins TRBV12-3 or TRBV12-4 to TRBJ2-7; D remains unclear. The germline V and J ends were trimmed by 1 base and 5 bases, with 18 bases remaining between them. This CDR3 has 16 amino acids. In DNA form, the CDR3 reads TGTGCCAGCAGTTTAGGCGCGGTCATCTATCTACACGAGCAGTACTTC. Translated: CASSLGAVIYLHEQYF.

The chain recombines TRBV7-8 with TRBJ2-5, with D possibly matching TRBD2 (5 bases). The length of the CDR3 is 14 residues. Germline CDR1 SGHVS, CDR2 FQNEAQ. V was shortened by 3 bases and J by 1 base, with 9 bases between the two germline ends. CDR3 sequence (DNA): TGTGCCAGCAGCTTCCGGGAACCCCAAGAGACCCAGTACTTC. Translating it yields CASSFREPQETQYF.

This clonotype has a handful of counts. The rearrangement links TRBV4-1 to TRBJ1-1; 12 bases match TRBD1. Losses at the gene ends were 4 bases for V and 5 bases for J; bases not matched to a gene: 5. The germline V gene encodes CDR1 MGHRA and CDR2 YSYEKL. The CDR3 sequence is 15 residues long. The CDR3 nucleotides are TGCGCCAGCAGCCCCGGGACAGGGGGCAGGACTGAAGCTTTCTTT. This codes for CASSPGTGGRTEAFF.

This clonotype was observed once. The junction shows a germline mismatch at one end, possibly a read error. This chain uses TRBV20-1 with TRBJ2-1; 9 bases match TRBD2. The CDR3 is made up of 13 amino acids. Germline lookup yields CDR1 DFQATT and CDR2 SNEGSKA (reference sequence). CDR3: CSAREAGGLPAVF. The CDR3 DNA sequence: TGCAGTGCTAGAGAAGCGGGAGGACTCCCTGCGGTCTTC.

The chain links TRBV30 to TRBJ2-7; D is perhaps TRBD2 (5 bases). Trimming removed 2 bases at V and 4 bases at J, with 9 bases between. Germline V gives CDR1 GTSNPN, CDR2 SVGIG (reference sequence). The CDR3 extends over 12 amino acids. The CDR3 region is CAWSTGVYEQYF. In nucleotides, the CDR3 is TGTGCCTGGAGTACCGGGGTTTACGAGCAGTACTTC.

The table lists this clonotype with a few counts. The chain has TRBV24-1 and TRBJ1-1, with unresolved D. The germline gives CDR1 KGHDR, CDR2 SFDVKD. Deletions cut 3 bases from V and 4 bases from J, with 11 bases between. This CDR3 is built from 14 residues. CDR3 region: CATSDNHDTTEAFF. CDR3 bases: TGTGCCACCAGTGATAACCACGACACCACTGAAGCTTTCTTT.

The sample holds many counts of this clonotype. The J gene is TRBJ2-7, the V gene TRBV10-1, with D possibly being TRBD1 (5 bases). This CDR3 spans 13 amino acids. CDR1 is WNHNN and CDR2 is SYGVQD in the germline V gene (reference sequence). V lost 3 bases and J 6 bases, leaving 12 bases between the germline ends. The DNA for the CDR3 is TGCGCCAGCAGTGACAGGGTAGGGGCCGAGCAGTACTTC. As protein: CASSDRVGAEQYF.

A few counts support this clonotype. This rearrangement joins TRBV9 to TRBJ1-3; D is undetermined. The CDR3 runs 17 residues. The germline gives CDR1 SGDLS, CDR2 YYNGEE. V lost 4 bases and J 0 bases, leaving 17 bases between the germline ends. Written as DNA, the CDR3 is TGTGCCAGCAGCCCTAGAGAGCGGCAGAGCTCTGGAAACACCATATATTTT. This codes for CASSPRERQSSGNTIYF.

This clonotype has ten or more counts. This chain connects TRBV6-1 to TRBJ2-7, with TRBD2 matching over 13 bases. Germline-derived CDR1 and CDR2 are MNHNS and SASEGT. After removal of 6 bases from V and 10 bases from J, the junction contained 6 bases not matched to a gene. This CDR3 has 13 residues. The CDR3 here is CASSAPGLAGQYF. Here the CDR3 DNA reads TGTGCCAGCAGCGCTCCGGGACTAGCGGGACAGTACTTC.

The chain carries TRBV18 and TRBJ1-2, with 9 positions matching TRBD1. The CDR3 consists of 15 residues. Germline lookup yields CDR1 KGHSH and CDR2 LQKENI. The V and J ends lost 3 bases and 4 bases, in that order; junction bases with no gene match: 6. The CDR3 region has the DNA TGTGCCAGCTCACCCGGACAGGGGTCGGGCTATGGCTACACCTTC. Its protein product is CASSPGQGSGYGYTF.

To note about this clonotype: A much larger clone sits a single nucleotide away, making a read error possible. The V gene is TRBV28, the J gene TRBJ2-1, with 9 bases lining up with TRBD1. The DNA matches TRBJ2-4 better at its end, which makes the J call doubtful. The germline V gene has CDR1 MDHEN and CDR2 SYDVKM. This CDR3 spans 15 amino acids. The CDR3 here is CASRAGGTGRNIQYF. DNA for the CDR3: TGTGCCAGCAGGGCCGGGGGGACAGGGAGAAACATTCAGTACTTC.

This clonotype was recorded many times. The genes are TRBV5-1 and TRBJ2-3; D is tentatively TRBD1 or TRBD2 (5 bases each). The CDR3 contains 13 residues. V shed 4 bases and J shed 4 bases, with 10 bases lying between them. Germline CDR1 is SGHRS and CDR2 is YFSETQ. CDR3 nucleotide sequence: TGCGCCAGCAGCACCCGGGACGCAGATACGCAGTATTTT. It codes for CASSTRDADTQYF.

The gene calls are TRBV5-1 and TRBJ2-5, with D possibly TRBD2 on 6 matching bases. Germline V gives CDR1 SGHRS, CDR2 YFSETQ. The CDR3 loop spans 15 amino acids. V was cut by 0 bases and J by 1 base, with 10 bases left in between. DNA of the CDR3: TGCGCCAGCAGCTTGGGGGGGGAACCCCAAGAGACCCAGTACTTC. Translating it yields CASSLGGEPQETQYF.

The V and J genes are TRBV20-1 and TRBJ1-5; TRBD1 matches at 7 bases. V lost 1 base, J lost 6 bases, and 12 bases stayed unmatched. There are 16 residues in the CDR3. Germline V gives CDR1 DFQATT, CDR2 SNEGSKA (reference sequence). CDR3 residues: CSARVGGVIGGQPQHF. The CDR3 nucleotides read TGCAGTGCTAGAGTAGGGGGCGTTATAGGCGGTCAGCCCCAGCATTTT.

This clonotype was picked up many times. The chain recombines TRBV30 with TRBJ2-5; D uncertain. This CDR3 region has 13 residues. Trimming stripped 4 bases from V and 3 bases from J, with 12 bases between. From germline, CDR1 is GTSNPN and CDR2 SVGIG (reference sequence). This CDR3 is CAWIGPLKETQYF. The CDR3 DNA reads TGTGCCTGGATTGGGCCACTGAAAGAGACCCAGTACTTC.

This clonotype was seen many times. The chain recombines TRBV11-3 with TRBJ2-7; D uncertain. The V and J ends lost 4 bases and 3 bases respectively, with 10 bases between them. Germline V gives CDR1 SGHNT, CDR2 YENEEA. This CDR3 has 13 residues. CDR3 loop: CASSSVRSYEQYF. The CDR3 DNA is TGTGCCAGCAGCTCCGTAAGAAGCTACGAGCAGTACTTC.

Many counts were recorded for this clonotype. DNA of the CDR3: TGTGCCAGCAGCTTAGACTTGGGGTCAGAAGAGACCCAGTACTTC. This sequence encodes CASSLDLGSEETQYF. V and J are TRBV11-1 and TRBJ2-5; unclear D gene. The CDR3 extends over 15 amino acids. CDR1 and CDR2 (germline): SGHAT, FQDESV (reference sequence). V gave up 1 base and J gave up 3 bases, with 12 bases separating them.

The chain carries TRBV2 and TRBJ2-4; 9 nucleotides line up with TRBD1. The CDR3 has 16 amino acids. V shed 6 bases, J shed 1 base, and the junction held 7 bases outside the gene matches. Germline V gives CDR1 SNHLY, CDR2 FYNNEI. The DNA of the CDR3 is TGTGCCAGCAGGGAGGACAGGGGCGCGGCCAAAAACATTCAGTACTTC. It specifies CASREDRGAAKNIQYF.

This clonotype was counted only a few times. The chain uses TRBV12-3 or TRBV12-4 and TRBJ2-7, with D tentatively TRBD1 or TRBD2 (5 bases each). V gave up 6 bases and J gave up 3 bases, with 15 bases separating them. There are 14 residues in the CDR3. The CDR3 here is CASRFSGANYEQYF. DNA for the CDR3: TGTGCCAGCAGATTCTCCGGGGCAAACTACGAGCAGTACTTC.

In this sample, this clonotype turned up many times. The chain links TRBV7-9 to TRBJ2-3; 10 nucleotides match TRBD1. The CDR3 extends over 15 amino acids. Trimming removed 4 bases from V and 5 bases from J; junction bases left unmatched: 6. The germline V gene has CDR1 SEHNR and CDR2 FQNEAQ (reference sequence). The CDR3 loop reads CASSSGQGIGDTQYF. DNA for the CDR3: TGTGCCAGCAGCTCGGGACAGGGGATCGGAGATACGCAGTATTTT.

This clonotype was detected only a few times. The genes are TRBV3-1 and TRBJ1-1, with D perhaps matching TRBD1 (5 bases). Per germline, CDR1 LGHDT and CDR2 YNNKEL (reference sequence). The V end lost 0 bases, the J end lost 5 bases, and 16 bases lay between the germline ends. The CDR3 length is 16 residues. The CDR3 sequence: CASSQDQGRGWTEAFF. DNA of the CDR3: TGTGCCAGCAGCCAAGATCAAGGTAGGGGTTGGACTGAAGCTTTCTTT.

This clonotype has only one observation. This chain connects TRBV29-1 to TRBJ2-7; D is ambiguous. V lost 8 bases to trimming and J lost 6 bases, with 20 bases between them. This CDR3 region has 13 residues. Germline V gene sequence: CDR1 SQVTM, CDR2 ANQGSEA. The CDR3 DNA reads TGCAGCACACGGACGGCAGACCTCCTCGAGCAGTACTTC. Translating it yields CSTRTADLLEQYF.

This clonotype came up many times. The CDR3 DNA reads TGTGCCAGCAGGAGAGCGGTAGGGGCCCTGAACACTGAAGCTTTCTTT. This gives the protein CASRRAVGALNTEAFF. This chain connects TRBV12-3 or TRBV12-4 to TRBJ1-1; D is perhaps TRBD1 (5 bases). The germline V and J ends were trimmed by 6 bases and 0 bases, with 17 bases remaining between them. CDR3 length: 16 residues.

This clonotype was detected many times. The chain's CDR3 is CSARNGVNYGYTF. The DNA of the CDR3 is TGCAGTGCTAGAAACGGGGTTAACTATGGCTACACCTTC. The V call is TRBV20-1, the J call TRBJ1-2; D not certain. The CDR3 is 13 amino acids. V was pared by 2 bases and J by 1 base, with 8 bases between. Germline CDR1 is DFQATT and CDR2 is SNEGSKA (reference sequence).

In its sample, this clonotype was seen a few times. The chain recombines TRBV19 with TRBJ1-1; D unresolved. With 7 bases removed from V and 7 bases from J, the gap between germline ends came to 10 bases. This CDR3 has 11 amino acids. The germline CDR1 and CDR2 sequences are LNHDA and SQIVND (reference sequence). Written as DNA, the CDR3 is TGTGCCAGTACCCTAGGAGGTGAAGCTTTCTTT. Translating it yields CASTLGGEAFF.